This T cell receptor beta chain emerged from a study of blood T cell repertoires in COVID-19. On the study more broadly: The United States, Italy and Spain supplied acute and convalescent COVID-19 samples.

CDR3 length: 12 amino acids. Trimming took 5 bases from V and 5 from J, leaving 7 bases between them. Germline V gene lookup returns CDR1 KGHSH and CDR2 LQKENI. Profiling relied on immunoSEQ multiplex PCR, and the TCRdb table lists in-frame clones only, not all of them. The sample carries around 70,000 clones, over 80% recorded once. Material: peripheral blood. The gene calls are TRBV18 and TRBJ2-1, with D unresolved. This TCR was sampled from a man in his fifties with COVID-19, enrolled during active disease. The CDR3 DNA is TGTGCCAGCTCAGCAGGTAACAATGAGCAGTTCTTC. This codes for CASSAGNNEQFF.